This TCR beta chain was captured in a study of T cell responses to AZD1222 COVID-19 vaccine. Clones were read by immunoSEQ multiplex PCR, and TCRdb kept only the in-frame ones, dropping some. The table includes 140,000 to 150,000 clones, roughly 92% detected once. Trimming cost V 6 bases and J 5 bases; bases outside gene matches: 4. Germline-derived CDR1 and CDR2 are LNHDA and SQIVND (reference sequence). This CDR3 has 13 amino acids. This chain connects TRBV19 to TRBJ2-3; 8 bases align to TRBD2. This specimen was peripheral blood, taken on day 0 of AZD1222 vaccination. This clonotype was sampled from an adult in good health. The CDR3 here is CASRPRGGDTQYF. DNA of the CDR3: TGTGCCAGTAGGCCCCGGGGGGGAGATACGCAGTATTTT.